Included here is one T cell receptor (beta chain) sequence, with context. CDR1 is SQVTM and CDR2 is ANQGSEA in the germline V gene. The CDR3 sequence is 12 residues long. V gave up 8 bases and J gave up 1 base, with 11 bases separating them. Per the original data handling: Researchers report that nucleated cell counts were estimated from reference gene primer amplification. Using immunoSEQ multiplex PCR, the repertoire was profiled, and TCRdb retains in-frame clones only, with some absent. V, J and clone size are taken as reported in that table, and D and trimming were inferred from the DNA itself. The repertoire holds some 220,000 clones, about 90% seen once, with 2.5% to 3.5% in the top ten. This entry comes from a study of blood T cell repertoires in COVID-19.

Sequencing was carried out using PBMCs or T cells enriched from blood (not recorded which). This sequence joins TRBV29-1 and TRBJ1-1, with D possibly being TRBD1 (6 bases). The TCR originated in a woman between 45 and 65 years old in a cohort exposed to, infected with or recovered from COVID-19 (not recorded which). CDR3 coding DNA: TGCAGCCATAGACAGGCGAACACTGAAGCTTTCTTT. Its translation: CSHRQANTEAFF.